The 20 T cell receptor beta chains listed next were all sequenced from one sample in a study of T cells after yellow fever vaccination. Each CDR3 protein gets one entry after TCRdb re-called the 5' RACE reads with MiXCR. The sample includes fewer than 400,000 distinct CDR3 sequences, 6.2% of them seen just once. Here the sequenced sample was PBMCs, taken 5 days after the yellow fever booster vaccination. Receptors were obtained from a man aged 30-40 years who received the YFV17D yellow fever vaccine.

This clonotype has ten or more counts. The chain uses TRBV7-2 and TRBJ2-7; 14 bases fit TRBD2. The CDR3 sequence is 18 residues long. With V trimmed by 2 bases and J by 5 bases, 11 bases remained unmatched. Germline-derived CDR1 and CDR2 are SGHTA and FQGNSA. CDR3 nucleotide sequence: TGTGCCAGCAGCTTAACGGGACTAGCGGGGGTTTCCGCAAACGAGCAGTACTTC. This encodes CASSLTGLAGVSANEQYF. Using reference TRBV7-2 and TRBJ2-7 for the parts outside the CDR3, the full variable domain is GAGVSQSPSNKVTEKGKDVELRCDPISGHTALYWYRQSLGQGLEFLIYFQGNSAPDKSGLPSDRFSAERTGGSVSTLTIQRTQQEDSAVYLCASSLTGLAGVSANEQYFGPGTRLTVT.

In this sample, this clonotype turned up a few times. The J gene is TRBJ2-1, the V gene TRBV29-1; D remains ambiguous. There are 13 residues in the CDR3. Germline V CDR1 and CDR2: SQVTM, ANQGSEA. The germline V and J ends were trimmed by 4 bases and 5 bases, with 12 bases remaining between them. The DNA for the CDR3 is TGCAGCGTTGGTTGGACGCACGACAATGAGCAGTTCTTC. The encoded protein is CSVGWTHDNEQFF.

This clonotype was observed at least ten times. This chain joins TRBV7-9 and TRBJ2-3; D may be TRBD1 (6 bases). The CDR3 is made up of 16 amino acids. The germline CDR1 and CDR2 sequences are SEHNR and FQNEAQ (reference sequence). Trimming stripped 1 base from V and 5 bases from J, with 16 bases between. CDR3 protein: CASSLGGNRARDTQYF. In DNA form, the CDR3 reads TGTGCCAGCAGCTTAGGAGGCAACAGGGCAAGAGATACGCAGTATTTT. Full variable domain (remainder filled in from reference TRBV7-9 and TRBJ2-3): DTGVSQNPRHKITKRGQNVTFRCDPISEHNRLYWYRQTLGQGPEFLTYFQNEAQLEKSRLLSDRFSAERPKGSFSTLEIQRTEQGDSAMYLCASSLGGNRARDTQYFGPGTRLTVL.

This clonotype came up many times. This rearrangement joins TRBV29-1 to TRBJ2-2; D is possibly TRBD1 (6 bases). The CDR3 consists of 15 residues. Trimming took 7 bases from V and 0 from J, leaving 15 bases between them. Germline-derived CDR1 and CDR2 are SQVTM and ANQGSEA. CDR3 nucleotides: TGCAGCGCTGGGGGCCTAGGGTCGAACACCGGGGAGCTGTTTTTT. Protein: CSAGGLGSNTGELFF.

There are a few counts of this clonotype. The chain is built from TRBV19 and TRBJ1-6; D remains ambiguous. Between the trimmed V and J ends, which lost 8 bases and 2 bases, there was a span of 7 bases. The CDR3 runs to 13 residues. The germline V gene has CDR1 LNHDA and CDR2 SQIVND (reference sequence). The CDR3 sequence is CASADAYNSPLHF. The CDR3 coding sequence is TGTGCCAGTGCCGACGCCTATAATTCACCCCTCCACTTT.

Only a few counts were recorded for this clonotype. The chain recombines TRBV12-3 or TRBV12-4 with TRBJ2-6; no clear D. The CDR3 contains 15 residues. V was pared by 7 bases and J by 2 bases, with 12 bases between. CDR3 residues: CASITFLTGANVLTF. The DNA of the CDR3 is TGTGCCAGCATTACATTCCTAACTGGGGCCAACGTCCTGACTTTC.

The chain is built from TRBV7-9 and TRBJ2-4; TRBD2 matches 7 bases. The CDR3 covers 16 residues. With 5 bases clipped from V and 3 bases from J, the junction kept 10 bases outside the gene matches. CDR1 is SEHNR, CDR2 FQNEAQ, per germline (reference sequence). The chain's CDR3 is CASSDRAGEVKNIQYF. In nucleotides, the CDR3 is TGTGCCAGCAGCGATCGGGCGGGGGAGGTCAAAAACATTCAGTACTTC.

This clonotype was picked up a small number of times. This sequence joins TRBV29-1 and TRBJ2-1; 7 nucleotides line up with TRBD1. Trimming removed 5 bases from V and 7 bases from J; junction bases left unmatched: 11. The CDR3 consists of 14 residues. Per the germline V gene, CDR1 is SQVTM and CDR2 is ANQGSEA. The CDR3 DNA reads as TGCAGCGTTTTTGGGACAGCCGTTCGAAATGAGCAGTTCTTC. As protein: CSVFGTAVRNEQFF.

The sample holds many counts of this clonotype. V gene TRBV7-8 combines with J gene TRBJ1-1, with 8 bases fitting TRBD1. The germline V gene encodes CDR1 SGHVS and CDR2 FQNEAQ. V was pared by 2 bases and J by 10 bases, with 21 bases of the junction left unmatched. The CDR3 spans 18 residues. This chain's CDR3 is CASSLSVDRVTLSGGAFF. The CDR3 nucleotides read TGTGCCAGCAGCTTATCGGTGGACAGGGTAACACTGTCGGGGGGAGCTTTCTTT.

This clonotype was detected ten times or more. The J gene is TRBJ2-2, the V gene TRBV7-2; TRBD2 matches 8 bases. The CDR3 consists of 17 residues. Germline V gene sequence: CDR1 SGHTA, CDR2 FQGNSA. Losses at the gene ends were 3 bases for V and 2 bases for J; bases not matched to a gene: 8. Here the CDR3 DNA reads TGTGCCAGCAGCTTGGCGGGAGGTCCCTATAACACCGGGGAGCTGTTTTTT. As protein: CASSLAGGPYNTGELFF.

Ten or more counts support this clonotype. V and J are TRBV20-1 and TRBJ2-3, with D perhaps TRBD1 or TRBD2 (5 bases each). V was shortened by 1 base and J by 5 bases, with 10 bases between the two germline ends. CDR3 length: 13 amino acids. Germline CDR1 and CDR2: DFQATT and SNEGSKA (reference sequence). The CDR3 coding sequence is TGCAGTGCTAGAGTGGGGACCAGAGATACGCAGTATTTT. As protein: CSARVGTRDTQYF.

This clonotype showed up many times. The rearrangement joins TRBV20-1 to TRBJ2-7, with D perhaps matching TRBD1 (5 bases). Germline V gives CDR1 DFQATT, CDR2 SNEGSKA (reference sequence). V lost 3 bases, J lost 0 bases, and 21 bases lay in between. The CDR3 has 17 residues. Written as DNA, the CDR3 is TGCAGTGCTAGCGGCAGTTCAGTCCAGGGAAGCTCCTACGAGCAGTACTTC. It codes for CSASGSSVQGSSYEQYF.

There are many counts of this clonotype. The chain joins TRBV20-1 to TRBJ2-3, with D uncertain. The CDR3 is made up of 10 amino acids. In germline, CDR1 is DFQATT, CDR2 SNEGSKA (reference sequence). DNA for the CDR3: TGCGCCCTCCGCGCAGATACGCAGTATTTT. Translating gives CALRADTQYF.

At least ten counts were recorded for this clonotype. This sequence joins TRBV30 and TRBJ2-1, with 8 bases identical to TRBD2. The CDR3 totals 15 residues. CDR1 GTSNPN and CDR2 SVGIG come from the germline V gene (reference sequence). V shed 2 bases and J 6 bases; nucleotides not matched to a gene: 9. In nucleotides, the CDR3 is TGTGCCTGGAGTAGGGCGGGAGGAACGCTCAATGAGCAGTTCTTC. Protein: CAWSRAGGTLNEQFF.

This clonotype has more than one count but fewer than ten. CDR3 bases: TGCGCCAGCAGCCAAGGAGGAGTGACAGGGGTGGCCTACGAGCAGTACTTC. Translating gives CASSQGGVTGVAYEQYF. The gene calls are TRBV4-3 and TRBJ2-7; 8 nucleotides match TRBD1. V lost 1 base to trimming and J lost 2 bases; unmatched junction nucleotides: 10. CDR3 size: 17 residues. CDR1 is LGHNA, CDR2 YSLEER, per germline.

In this sample, this clonotype turned up a few times. The J gene is TRBJ2-1, the V gene TRBV20-1, with 11 nucleotides matching TRBD2. Germline V gene sequence: CDR1 DFQATT, CDR2 SNEGSKA (reference sequence). The CDR3 has 15 residues. Trimming at V came to 2 bases and at J to 4 bases, leaving 4 bases not matched to a gene. CDR3 sequence reads: CSARKTSGAYNEQFF. The CDR3 DNA reads as TGCAGTGCTAGAAAGACTAGCGGGGCATACAATGAGCAGTTCTTC.

This chain joins TRBV10-3 and TRBJ2-2; 8 bases map to TRBD2. The V gene's germline CDR1 is ENHRY and CDR2 SYGVKD. The ends lost 7 bases at V and 1 base at J; junction bases unmatched: 11. The CDR3 loop spans 17 amino acids. The DNA for the CDR3 is TGTGCCATCAACGCGCAGGCCGCGGGAGGGAACACCGGGGAGCTGTTTTTT. Its translation: CAINAQAAGGNTGELFF.

In its sample, this clonotype was seen a few times. The chain combines TRBV7-2 with TRBJ2-2, with D perhaps TRBD1 (6 bases). The V and J ends lost 5 bases and 6 bases respectively, with 19 bases between them. Germline values: CDR1 SGHTA, CDR2 FQGNSA. The CDR3 spans 16 residues. The CDR3 loop is CASSTIRDNYSGELFF. In nucleotides, the CDR3 is TGTGCCAGCAGCACAATCCGGGACAACTATTCCGGGGAGCTGTTTTTT.

This clonotype was detected many times. The V and J genes are TRBV12-3 or TRBV12-4 and TRBJ2-5; D gene ambiguous. The CDR3 is made up of 12 amino acids. V was shortened by 5 bases and J by 5 bases, with 9 bases between the two germline ends. The CDR3 loop is CASSPGWETQYF. CDR3 DNA sequence: TGTGCCAGCAGTCCGGGCTGGGAGACCCAGTACTTC.

This clonotype was seen only a few times. This rearrangement joins TRBV5-1 to TRBJ2-2, with D unresolved. The germline V gene has CDR1 SGHRS and CDR2 YFSETQ. The CDR3 runs 16 residues. The V end was cut by 1 base, the J end by 4 bases, with 14 bases between. The CDR3 here is CASSLSSSPSTGELFF. CDR3 coding DNA: TGCGCCAGCAGCTTGAGCAGCTCCCCGAGCACCGGGGAGCTGTTTTTT. Full variable domain (rest looked up from reference TRBV5-1 and TRBJ2-2): KAGVTQTPRYLIKTRGQQVTLSCSPISGHRSVSWYQQTPGQGLQFLFEYFSETQRNKGNFPGRFSGRQFSNSRSEMNVSTLELGDSALYLCASSLSSSPSTGELFFGEGSRLTVL.